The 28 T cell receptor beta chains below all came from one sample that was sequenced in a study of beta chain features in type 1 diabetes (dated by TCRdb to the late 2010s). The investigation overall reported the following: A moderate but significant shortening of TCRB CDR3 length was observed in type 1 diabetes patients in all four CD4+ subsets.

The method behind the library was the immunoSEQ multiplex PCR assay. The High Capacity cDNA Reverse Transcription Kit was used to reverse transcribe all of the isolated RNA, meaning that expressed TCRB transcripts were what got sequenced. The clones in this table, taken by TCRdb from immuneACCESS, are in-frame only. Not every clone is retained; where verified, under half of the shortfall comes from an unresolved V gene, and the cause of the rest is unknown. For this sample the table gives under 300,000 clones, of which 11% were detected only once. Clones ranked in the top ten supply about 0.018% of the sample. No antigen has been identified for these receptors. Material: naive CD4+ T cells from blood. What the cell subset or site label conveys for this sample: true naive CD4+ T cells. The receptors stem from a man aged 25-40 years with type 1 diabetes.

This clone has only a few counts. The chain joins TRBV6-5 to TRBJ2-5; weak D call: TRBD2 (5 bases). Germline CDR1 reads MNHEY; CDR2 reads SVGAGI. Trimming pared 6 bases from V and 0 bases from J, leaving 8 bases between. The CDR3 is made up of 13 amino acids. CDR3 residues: CASRLANQETQYF. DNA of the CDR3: TGTGCCAGCAGGCTAGCCAACCAAGAGACCCAGTACTTC.

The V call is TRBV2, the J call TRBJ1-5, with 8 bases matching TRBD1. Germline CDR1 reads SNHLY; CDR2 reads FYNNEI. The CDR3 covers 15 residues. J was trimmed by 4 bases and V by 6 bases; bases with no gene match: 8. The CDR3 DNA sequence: TGTGCCAGCAGGCAACCGACAGGGGCTAATCAGCCCCAGCATTTT. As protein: CASRQPTGANQPQHF.

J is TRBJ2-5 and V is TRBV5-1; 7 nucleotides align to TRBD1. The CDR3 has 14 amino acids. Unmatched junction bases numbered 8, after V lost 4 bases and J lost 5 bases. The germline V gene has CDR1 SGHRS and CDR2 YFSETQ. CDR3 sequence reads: CASSPTGDGETQYF. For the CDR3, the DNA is TGCGCCAGCAGCCCAACAGGGGACGGCGAGACCCAGTACTTC. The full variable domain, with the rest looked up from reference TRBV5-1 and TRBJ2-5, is KAGVTQTPRYLIKTRGQQVTLSCSPISGHRSVSWYQQTPGQGLQFLFEYFSETQRNKGNFPGRFSGRQFSNSRSEMNVSTLELGDSALYLCASSPTGDGETQYFGPGTRLLVL.

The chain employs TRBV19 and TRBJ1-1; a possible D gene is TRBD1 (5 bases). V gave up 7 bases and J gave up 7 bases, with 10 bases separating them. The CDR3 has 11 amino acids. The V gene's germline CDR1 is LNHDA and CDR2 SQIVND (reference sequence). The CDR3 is CASIGELEAFF. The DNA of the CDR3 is TGTGCCAGTATAGGGGAACTTGAAGCTTTCTTT. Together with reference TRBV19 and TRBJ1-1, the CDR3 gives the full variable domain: DGGITQSPKYLFRKEGQNVTLSCEQNLNHDAMYWYRQDPGQGLRLIYYSQIVNDFQKGDIAEGYSVSREKKESFPLTVTSAQKNPTAFYLCASIGELEAFFGQGTRLTVV.

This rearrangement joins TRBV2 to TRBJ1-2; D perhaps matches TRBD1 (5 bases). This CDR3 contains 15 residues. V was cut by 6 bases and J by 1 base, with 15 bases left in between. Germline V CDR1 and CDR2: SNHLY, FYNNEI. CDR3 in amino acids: CASRTDARGNYGYTF. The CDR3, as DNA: TGTGCCAGCAGGACTGACGCAAGGGGTAACTATGGCTACACCTTC.

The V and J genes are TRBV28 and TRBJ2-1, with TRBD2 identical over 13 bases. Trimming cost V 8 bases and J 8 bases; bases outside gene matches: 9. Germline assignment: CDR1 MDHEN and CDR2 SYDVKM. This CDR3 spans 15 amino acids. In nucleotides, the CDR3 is TGTGCCAGCCTTATCGGCGGGACTAGCGGGGATGAGCAGTTCTTC. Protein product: CASLIGGTSGDEQFF.

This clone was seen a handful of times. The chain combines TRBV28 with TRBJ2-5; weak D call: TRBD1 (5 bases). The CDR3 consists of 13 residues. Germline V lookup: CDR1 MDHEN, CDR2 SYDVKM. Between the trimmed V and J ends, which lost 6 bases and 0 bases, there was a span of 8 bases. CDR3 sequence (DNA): TGTGCCAGCAGACGGACAAACCAAGAGACCCAGTACTTC. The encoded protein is CASRRTNQETQYF.

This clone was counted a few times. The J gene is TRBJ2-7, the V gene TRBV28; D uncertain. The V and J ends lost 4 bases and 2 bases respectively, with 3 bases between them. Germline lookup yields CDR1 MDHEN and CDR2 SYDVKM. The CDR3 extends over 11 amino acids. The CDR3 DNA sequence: TGTGCCAGCAGTTCCACCTACGAGCAGTACTTC. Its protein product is CASSSTYEQYF.

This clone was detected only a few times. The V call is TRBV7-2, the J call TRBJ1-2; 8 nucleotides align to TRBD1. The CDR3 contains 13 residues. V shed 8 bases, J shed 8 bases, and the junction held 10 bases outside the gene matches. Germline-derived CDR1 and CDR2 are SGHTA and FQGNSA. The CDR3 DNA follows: TGTGCCAGCGGGGGAAGCAGGGGGCAGGGCTACACCTTC. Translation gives CASGGSRGQGYTF.

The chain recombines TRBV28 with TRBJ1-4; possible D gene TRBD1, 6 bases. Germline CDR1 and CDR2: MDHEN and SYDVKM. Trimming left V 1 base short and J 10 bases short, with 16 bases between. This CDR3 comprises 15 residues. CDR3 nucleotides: TGTGCCAGCAGTTTATTTGGGGGCCTCCGTGCAAAACTGTTTTTT. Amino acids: CASSLFGGLRAKLFF.

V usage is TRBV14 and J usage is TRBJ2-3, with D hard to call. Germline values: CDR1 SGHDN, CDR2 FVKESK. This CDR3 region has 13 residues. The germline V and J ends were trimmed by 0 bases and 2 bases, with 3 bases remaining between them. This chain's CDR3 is CASSQDLTDTQYF. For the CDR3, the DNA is TGTGCCAGCAGCCAAGACCTCACAGATACGCAGTATTTT.

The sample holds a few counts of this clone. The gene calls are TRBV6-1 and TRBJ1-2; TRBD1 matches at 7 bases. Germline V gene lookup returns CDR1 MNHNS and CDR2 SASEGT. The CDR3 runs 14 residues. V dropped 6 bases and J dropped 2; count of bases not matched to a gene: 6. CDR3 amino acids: CASRSTGTNYGYTF. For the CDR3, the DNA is TGTGCCAGCAGGTCGACAGGGACGAACTATGGCTACACCTTC.

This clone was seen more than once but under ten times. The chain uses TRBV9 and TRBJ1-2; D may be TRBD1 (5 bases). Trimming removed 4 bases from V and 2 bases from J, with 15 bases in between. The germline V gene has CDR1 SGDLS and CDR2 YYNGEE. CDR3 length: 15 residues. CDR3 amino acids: CASSRGLGTNYGYTF. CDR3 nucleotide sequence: TGTGCCAGCAGCAGGGGACTCGGGACGAACTATGGCTACACCTTC.

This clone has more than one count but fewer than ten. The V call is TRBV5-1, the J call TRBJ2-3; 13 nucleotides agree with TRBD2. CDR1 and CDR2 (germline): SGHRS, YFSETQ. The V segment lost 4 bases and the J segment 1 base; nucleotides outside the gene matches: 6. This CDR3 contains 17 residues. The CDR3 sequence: CASSGLTSGGGTDTQYF. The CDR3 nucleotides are TGCGCCAGCAGCGGACTCACTAGCGGGGGGGGCACAGATACGCAGTATTTT.

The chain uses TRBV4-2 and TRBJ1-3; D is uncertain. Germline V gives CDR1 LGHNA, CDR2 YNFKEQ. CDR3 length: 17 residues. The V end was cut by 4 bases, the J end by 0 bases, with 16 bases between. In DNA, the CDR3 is TGTGCCAGCAGCCCGGGTCGAAGCTTATTCTCTGGAAACACCATATATTTT. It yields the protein CASSPGRSLFSGNTIYF.

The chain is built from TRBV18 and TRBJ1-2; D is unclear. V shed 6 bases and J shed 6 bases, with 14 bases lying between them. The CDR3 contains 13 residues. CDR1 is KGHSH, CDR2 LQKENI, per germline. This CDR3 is CASSRTLEDGYTF. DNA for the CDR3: TGTGCCAGCTCCCGGACCCTGGAGGATGGCTACACCTTC.

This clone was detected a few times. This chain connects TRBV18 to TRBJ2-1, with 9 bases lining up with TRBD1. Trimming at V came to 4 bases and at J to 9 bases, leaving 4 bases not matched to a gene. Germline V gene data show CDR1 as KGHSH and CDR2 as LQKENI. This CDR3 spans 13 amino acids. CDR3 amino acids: CASSQTGGVEQFF. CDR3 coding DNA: TGTGCCAGCTCACAAACAGGGGGCGTTGAGCAGTTCTTC.

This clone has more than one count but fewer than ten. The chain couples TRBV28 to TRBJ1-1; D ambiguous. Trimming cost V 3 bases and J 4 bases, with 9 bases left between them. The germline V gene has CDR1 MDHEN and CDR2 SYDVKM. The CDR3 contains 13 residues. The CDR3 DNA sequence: TGTGCCAGCAGTTTGAATGGAGGCACTGAAGCTTTCTTT. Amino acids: CASSLNGGTEAFF.

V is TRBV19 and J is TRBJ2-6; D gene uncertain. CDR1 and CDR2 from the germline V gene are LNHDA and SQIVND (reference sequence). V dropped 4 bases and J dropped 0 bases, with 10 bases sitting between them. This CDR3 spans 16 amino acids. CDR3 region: CASSTRRDSGANVLTF. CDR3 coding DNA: TGTGCCAGTAGTACCCGGAGAGACTCTGGGGCCAACGTCCTGACTTTC.

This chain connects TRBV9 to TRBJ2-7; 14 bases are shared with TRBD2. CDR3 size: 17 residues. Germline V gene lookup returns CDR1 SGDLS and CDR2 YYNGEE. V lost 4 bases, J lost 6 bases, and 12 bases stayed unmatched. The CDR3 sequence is CASSPSWTSGGTPEQYF. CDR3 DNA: TGTGCCAGCAGCCCCTCCTGGACTAGCGGGGGGACCCCCGAGCAGTACTTC.

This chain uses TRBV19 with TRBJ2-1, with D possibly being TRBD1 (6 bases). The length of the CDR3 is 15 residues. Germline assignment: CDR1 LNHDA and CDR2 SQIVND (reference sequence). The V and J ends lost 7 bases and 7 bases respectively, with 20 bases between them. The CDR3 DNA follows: TGTGCCAGTACTCGCAGCGAGGGGGTTGGAAATGAGCAGTTCTTC. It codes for CASTRSEGVGNEQFF.

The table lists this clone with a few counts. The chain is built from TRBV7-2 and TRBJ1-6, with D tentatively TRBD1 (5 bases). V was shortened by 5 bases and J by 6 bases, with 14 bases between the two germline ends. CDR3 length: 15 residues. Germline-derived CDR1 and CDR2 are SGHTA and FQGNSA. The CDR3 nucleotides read TGTGCCAGCAGCGCGGGACGGAGATTTAATTCACCCCTCCACTTT. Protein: CASSAGRRFNSPLHF.

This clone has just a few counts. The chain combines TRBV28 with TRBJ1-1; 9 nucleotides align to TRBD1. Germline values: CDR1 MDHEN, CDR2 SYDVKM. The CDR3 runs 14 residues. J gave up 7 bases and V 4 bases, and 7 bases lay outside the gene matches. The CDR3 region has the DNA TGTGCCAGCAGTTCCCCGGGACAGGGACGTGAAGCTTTCTTT. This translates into CASSSPGQGREAFF.

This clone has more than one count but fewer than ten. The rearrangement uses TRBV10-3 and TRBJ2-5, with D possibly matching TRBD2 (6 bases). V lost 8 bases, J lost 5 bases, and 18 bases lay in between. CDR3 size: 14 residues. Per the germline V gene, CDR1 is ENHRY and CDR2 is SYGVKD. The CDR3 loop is CAIGPLPGGETQYF. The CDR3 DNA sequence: TGTGCCATCGGTCCGTTACCCGGAGGGGAGACCCAGTACTTC.

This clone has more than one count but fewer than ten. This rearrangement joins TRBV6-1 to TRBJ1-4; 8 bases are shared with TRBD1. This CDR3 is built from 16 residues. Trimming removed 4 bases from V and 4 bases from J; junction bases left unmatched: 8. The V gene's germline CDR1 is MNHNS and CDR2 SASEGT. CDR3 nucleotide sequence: TGTGCCAGCAGTGCCGCCGGGACAGGCTTTAATGAAAAACTGTTTTTT. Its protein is CASSAAGTGFNEKLFF.

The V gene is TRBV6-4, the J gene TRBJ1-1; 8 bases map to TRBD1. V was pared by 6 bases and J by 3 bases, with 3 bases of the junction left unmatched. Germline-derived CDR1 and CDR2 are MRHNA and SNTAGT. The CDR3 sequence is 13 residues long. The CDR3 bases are TGTGCCAGCAGAACGGACAGGGACACTGAAGCTTTCTTT. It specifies CASRTDRDTEAFF.

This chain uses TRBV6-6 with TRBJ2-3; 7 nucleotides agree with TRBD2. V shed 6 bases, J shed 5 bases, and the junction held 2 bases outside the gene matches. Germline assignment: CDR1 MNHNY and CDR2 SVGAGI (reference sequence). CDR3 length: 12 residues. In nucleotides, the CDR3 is TGTGCCAGCAGCTCTAGCGGAGATACGCAGTATTTT. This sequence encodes CASSSSGDTQYF.

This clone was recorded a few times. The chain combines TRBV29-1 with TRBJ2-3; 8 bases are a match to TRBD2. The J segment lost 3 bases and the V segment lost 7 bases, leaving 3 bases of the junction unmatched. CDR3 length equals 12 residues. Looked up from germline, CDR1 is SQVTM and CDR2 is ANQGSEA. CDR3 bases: TGCAGCGGGCGACTAGCGACAGATACGCAGTATTTT. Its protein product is CSGRLATDTQYF.